The T cell receptor beta chain under discussion was sequenced for a study of blood T cells in healthy people across ages (dated by TCRdb to between 2015 and 2017). A note on the overall study: In model experiments, template switching captured roughly one uniquely barcoded TCR beta cDNA molecule for every two T cells. Four age groups were formed from the donors: young (average 16 years), middle-aged (around 40), aged (approximately 60) and long-lived (around 82). The study analyzed two additional independent replicas of 1 million unique cDNA reads from the same blood draw for two donors, one aged 18 to 30 and one aged 80 or older. Using deep sequencing normalized with unique cDNA molecular identifiers, the study measured how TCR beta repertoire diversity changes with age.

Germline trimming: 4 bases from V, 6 bases from J; junction bases outside gene matches: 5. There are 14 amino acids in the CDR3, from cysteine to phenylalanine inclusive. CDR3 DNA only is kept here, 42 bases in frame from base 1. The germline V gene (reference sequence) supplies CDR1 SEHNR and CDR2 FQNEAQ. The roughly 39 donors, aged about 6 to 95 years, were systemically healthy Caucasian individuals from Russia. Each donor gave roughly 9.5 milliliters of peripheral blood, collected into EDTA-treated Vacutainer tubes. PBMCs were isolated by Ficoll-Paque density-gradient centrifugation, with at least 6 million obtained per sample. Total RNA was extracted from PBMCs with Trizol reagent, with at least 5.5 micrograms obtained per sample. The percentages of naive CD45RAhigh/CD27high T cells were determined by flow cytometry on a PBMC aliquot from every donor. The study at large found these results: Estimates of total diversity based on one million sequenced T cells were regarded as lower bounds and as underestimates. The percentage of naive T cells measured by flow cytometry correlated strongly with observed TCR beta diversity. The long-lived group showed more naive CD4+ T cells, fewer expanded clones and increased TCR diversity than the aged group, suggesting age selection. As age increased, observed TCR beta diversity per million T cells dropped in a roughly linear way, and a significant reduction was already evident by age 40. Because the CMV infection status of the donors was unknown, age-related changes in expanded clonotypes may potentially have been confounded. Conclusive comparison of naive and antigen-experienced compartments was prevented by the profiling of bulk unsorted PBMCs.

This clonotype turned up a few times. What antigen it recognizes has not been identified. No much larger clone exists at a distance of one base, and base qualities are not known. Libraries were made using 5' RACE. The run used an Illumina HiSeq 2500. A second PCR of roughly 7 to 11 cycles was performed with a sample-barcoded 5' primer and a J-beta primer mix. A unique molecular identifier was introduced onto each TCR beta cDNA molecule by a template-switch 5' adaptor carrying 12 random nucleotides. Each sample yielded at least 3 million CDR3-containing paired-end reads. First-strand cDNA was synthesized from all RNA with the Mint cDNA synthesis kit, primed by a TRBC-specific oligonucleotide. All cDNA was treated with uracil-DNA glycosylase and then went through a first 18-cycle PCR with the universal primers M1SS and BC2_uni_R. Processing in the source paper ran as follows. For normalization, 1 million high-quality reads, each with a distinct molecular identifier, were randomly selected from each sample. Reads with shared molecular identifiers were discarded instead of being binned into consensus sequences. CDR3 identification, clonotype clustering and error correction used MiTCR with a Q25 quality threshold and the strictest error-elimination algorithm. A nonparametric unseen species model with Euler transformation was used to estimate lower-bound total TCR beta diversity. Using fastp at Q25 and MiXCR, TCRdb reprocessed the public reads and kept productive beta chains. Each entry merges the rows of one CDR3 protein and shows their most common DNA and genes. V and J calls and clone size were set by TCRdb, not the authors. Recorded for this sample are approximately 760,000 distinct CDR3 sequences; around 25% of them occurred a single time. Together, the top ten hold 9.4% of the sample.

These records were also assigned to another study, of T cells of mothers and their children. The second paper further reports: Nine systemically healthy Caucasian individuals served as donors, namely three mothers together with their six children. cDNA synthesis consumed the entire amount of extracted RNA, loaded at around 1.5 ug RNA in each 15 ul reaction. Sample barcodes and 2-4 random nucleotides were added via the M1S primer in the second PCR. Over 10 million TCR beta CDR3 reads came from each mother, compared with several million reads from each child. In both related and unrelated pairs, thymic selection shapes the output of TCR recombination in a similar way, with inherited differences having only a minor effect. Normalized repertoire overlap in related mother-child pairs was always slightly higher than in unrelated mother-child pairs, but the difference was never significant. With a sensitivity of about 100 clones per million clonotypes, no persistent microchimeric T cell clones were detected. The study used deep NGS to compare TCR beta repertoires of mothers and children, seeking features distinguishing related mother-child pairs from unrelated individuals. On average, the children were approximately 11 +/- 4 years old, while the mothers were about 37 +/- 4 years old. After adapter ligation was performed with NEBNext reagents, the libraries were sequenced on an Illumina HiSeq 2000 with 100+100 nt paired-end reads. To prevent cross-contamination, the mother and child libraries were prepared one month apart and sequenced in separate runs. Between roughly 500,000 and 2,100,000 distinct TCR beta clonotypes were identified per donor. Naive TCR beta clonotypes were estimated from low-frequency clonotypes matched to each donor's FACS-determined naive share, without sorting.

This receptor was obtained from a boy aged 5-17 years in good health. Here the chain combines TRBV7-9 and TRBJ2-7, with 11 central nucleotides matching TRBD2. The specimen sequenced was blood. The CDR3 sequence is CASSSLAGGGEQYF. The sequenced DNA is TGTGCCAGCAGCTCGCTAGCGGGAGGCGGCGAGCAGTACTTC.